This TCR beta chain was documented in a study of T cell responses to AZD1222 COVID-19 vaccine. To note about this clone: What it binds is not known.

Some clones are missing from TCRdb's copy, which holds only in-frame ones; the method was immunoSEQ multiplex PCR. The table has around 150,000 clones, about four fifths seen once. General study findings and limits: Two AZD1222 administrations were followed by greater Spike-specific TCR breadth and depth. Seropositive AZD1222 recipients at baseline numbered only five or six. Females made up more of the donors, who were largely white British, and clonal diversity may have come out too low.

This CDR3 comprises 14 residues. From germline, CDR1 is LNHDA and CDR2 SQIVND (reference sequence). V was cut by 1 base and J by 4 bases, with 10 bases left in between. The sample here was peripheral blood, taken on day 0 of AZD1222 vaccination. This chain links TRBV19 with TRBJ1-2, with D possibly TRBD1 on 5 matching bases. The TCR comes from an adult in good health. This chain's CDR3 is CASSIGEGIYGYTF. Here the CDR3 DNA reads TGTGCCAGTAGTATAGGTGAGGGGATCTATGGCTACACCTTC.